The 26 T cell receptor beta chains below all came from one sample that was sequenced in a study of cytomegalovirus exposure and HLA in healthy donors (dated by TCRdb to the late 2010s). The receptor library was made with the immunoSEQ multiplex PCR assay. For the multiplex PCR, a mixture combining 60 forward primers for TCR Vbeta segments and 13 reverse primers for TCR Jbeta segments was used. TCRdb took over this immuneACCESS table, retaining in-frame rearrangements with V and J assigned. Such tables are incomplete; in checked studies, under half of the missing clones stem from an unresolved V gene, and the remainder is unexplained. For this sample the table gives about 98,000 clones, of which roughly 80% were detected only once. Of the sample, 15% to 20% falls within the top ten clones. Source material: PBMCs. The receptors come from a man aged 60 to 69 in good health and CMV-seropositive.

The chain joins TRBV18 to TRBJ2-1, with unresolved D. Between the trimmed V and J ends, which lost 3 bases and 5 bases, there was a span of 14 bases. The CDR3 covers 15 residues. From germline, CDR1 is KGHSH and CDR2 LQKENI. Here the CDR3 reads CASSPLPVAHNEQFF. CDR3 coding DNA: TGTGCCAGCTCACCCCTCCCCGTGGCCCACAATGAGCAGTTCTTC.

The V gene is TRBV30, the J gene TRBJ1-2; D gene ambiguous. V dropped 4 bases and J dropped 7 bases, with 7 bases sitting between them. The CDR3 sequence is 10 residues long. CDR1 and CDR2 from the germline V gene are GTSNPN and SVGIG (reference sequence). The CDR3 coding sequence is TGTGCCTGGAATCACGGTGGCTACACCTTC. Amino acids: CAWNHGGYTF.

The chain couples TRBV14 to TRBJ2-3; 10 positions match TRBD2. V was clipped by 0 bases and J by 0 bases; unmatched bases: 9. The CDR3 has 19 amino acids. CDR1 is SGHDN, CDR2 FVKESK, per germline. CDR3 residues: CASSQEVLAGDFSTDTQYF. Here the CDR3 DNA reads TGTGCCAGCAGCCAAGAAGTTCTAGCGGGGGACTTTAGCACAGATACGCAGTATTTT.

The chain links TRBV5-6 to TRBJ2-7; D possibly corresponds to TRBD1 (6 bases). The V gene's germline CDR1 is SGHDT and CDR2 YYEEEE. Trimming removed 0 bases at V and 1 base at J, with 14 bases between. This CDR3 is built from 16 residues. In DNA, the CDR3 is TGTGCCAGCAGCTTGGCCGAGGACAGAGTATCCTACGAGCAGTACTTC. This codes for CASSLAEDRVSYEQYF.

The chain couples TRBV2 to TRBJ2-2, with 10 positions matching TRBD1. Germline trimming cut 5 bases from V and 4 bases from J; bases unmatched to any gene: 4. This CDR3 contains 15 residues. Germline CDR1 is SNHLY and CDR2 is FYNNEI. The CDR3 bases are TGTGCCAGCAGTCTGGGACAGGGGAGCACCGGGGAGCTGTTTTTT. This encodes CASSLGQGSTGELFF.

The chain is built from TRBV14 and TRBJ2-7; the match to TRBD1 covers 11 bases. Germline CDR1 reads SGHDN; CDR2 reads FVKESK. The CDR3 runs 13 residues. Losses at the gene ends were 4 bases for V and 9 bases for J; bases not matched to a gene: 5. CDR3 residues: CASSPGQGGRQYF. CDR3 DNA: TGTGCCAGCAGCCCGGGACAGGGGGGAAGGCAGTACTTC.

This clone came up a few times. This chain links TRBV27 with TRBJ1-6, with unresolved D. The V end lost 6 bases, the J end lost 4 bases, and 7 bases lay between the germline ends. CDR1 is MNHEY and CDR2 is SMNVEV in the germline V gene (reference sequence). This CDR3 spans 13 amino acids. The CDR3 reads CASSARYNSPLHF. The DNA for the CDR3 is TGTGCCAGCAGCGCGCGATATAATTCACCCCTCCACTTT.

The J gene is TRBJ2-5, the V gene TRBV29-1; possibly TRBD1 or TRBD2 for D (5 bases each). The closer fit of TRBJ2-7 to the DNA end suggests the J call may be wrong. Germline CDR1 and CDR2: SQVTM and ANQGSEA. The CDR3 spans 13 residues. DNA of the CDR3: TGCAGCGTTGATGTGTATGGGGGCTACGAGCAGTACTTC. Encoded protein: CSVDVYGGYEQYF.

This chain links TRBV21-1 with TRBJ2-4; TRBD2 is taken as the D call from the table, unchecked against the DNA. TRBV21-1 is noted as a pseudogene. CDR3 length: 18 amino acids. This CDR3 reads CASSKGLAGNSAKNIQYF. In DNA, the CDR3 is TGTGCCAGCAGCAAAGGGCTAGCGGGGAACTCGGCCAAAAACATTCAGTACTTC.

The chain joins TRBV4-1 to TRBJ2-7, with D perhaps TRBD2 (6 bases). The CDR3 totals 14 residues. Germline CDR1 reads MGHRA; CDR2 reads YSYEKL. V was trimmed by 0 bases and J by 6 bases, leaving 12 bases between them. CDR3 nucleotide sequence: TGCGCCAGCAGCCAAGATATTTGGGGAGGCGAGCAGTACTTC. Encoded protein: CASSQDIWGGEQYF.

CDR3 in DNA: TGTGCCACCAGCAGAGGAGGAGGGGAGACCCAGTACTTC. Protein: CATSRGGGETQYF. The chain joins TRBV15 to TRBJ2-5; tentatively, D is TRBD2 (6 bases). This CDR3 has 13 amino acids. Germline loops: CDR1 LNHNV, CDR2 YYDKDF (reference sequence). With 1 base removed from V and 5 bases from J, the gap between germline ends came to 8 bases.

The rearrangement uses TRBV5-1 and TRBJ1-2; 8 bases align to TRBD1. V lost 4 bases to trimming and J lost 3 bases; unmatched junction nucleotides: 2. The CDR3 has 13 residues. CDR1 is SGHRS, CDR2 YFSETQ, per germline. CDR3 nucleotides: TGCGCCAGCAGCCTGGACAGGGACTATGGCTACACCTTC. This encodes CASSLDRDYGYTF.

The chain has TRBV14 and TRBJ1-1; 8 nucleotides match TRBD1. CDR1 SGHDN and CDR2 FVKESK come from the germline V gene. After removal of 4 bases from V and 0 bases from J, the junction contained 13 bases not matched to a gene. The CDR3 is 18 amino acids. The CDR3 loop is CASSPRPTGVSMNTEAFF. In DNA, the CDR3 is TGTGCCAGCAGCCCCAGACCGACAGGGGTTAGTATGAACACTGAAGCTTTCTTT.

V usage is TRBV7-2 and J usage is TRBJ1-5; the D is unclear. The CDR3 sequence is 14 residues long. V dropped 1 base and J dropped 5 bases, with 9 bases sitting between them. CDR1 SGHTA and CDR2 FQGNSA come from the germline V gene. CDR3 region: CASSLGGSHQPQHF. The CDR3 DNA reads TGTGCCAGCAGCTTAGGAGGGTCCCATCAGCCCCAGCATTTT.

V is TRBV5-4 and J is TRBJ2-3, with D perhaps TRBD1 (5 bases). The CDR3 spans 13 residues. Germline V gene sequence: CDR1 SGHNT, CDR2 YYREEE (reference sequence). Trimming cost V 3 bases and J 5 bases, with 10 bases left between them. The CDR3 spells CASSSAGLDTQYF. CDR3 bases: TGTGCCAGCAGCTCTGCAGGGTTAGATACGCAGTATTTT.

The chain combines TRBV4-2 with TRBJ1-1; 7 bases match TRBD1. After removal of 4 bases from V and 1 base from J, the junction contained 3 bases not matched to a gene. CDR3 size: 14 residues. CDR1 and CDR2 from the germline V gene are LGHNA and YNFKEQ. CDR3 amino acids: CASSPRTGNTEAFF. The CDR3 DNA follows: TGTGCCAGCAGCCCCCGGACAGGGAACACTGAAGCTTTCTTT.

V usage is TRBV14 and J usage is TRBJ1-6, with TRBD1 matching over 8 bases. The trim removed 3 bases at V and 8 bases at J, leaving 21 bases unmatched. CDR1 is SGHDN, CDR2 FVKESK, per germline. CDR3 length: 20 amino acids. For the CDR3, the DNA is TGTGCCAGCAGCCAGGACAGGGACCCTTTTAATACTGTTATGGATTCACCCCTCCACTTT. It specifies CASSQDRDPFNTVMDSPLHF.

The chain recombines TRBV27 with TRBJ2-7, with 7 bases that match TRBD1. V lost 3 bases, J lost 7 bases, and 9 bases stayed unmatched. There are 14 residues in the CDR3. Per germline, CDR1 MNHEY and CDR2 SMNVEV (reference sequence). The CDR3, as DNA: TGTGCCAGCAGTTTGTTACAGGGGTTGGGGGAGCAGTACTTC. Residues: CASSLLQGLGEQYF.

The chain recombines TRBV11-1 with TRBJ2-1, with 8 bases that match TRBD2. J was trimmed by 5 bases and V by 8 bases; bases with no gene match: 11. CDR1 and CDR2 from the germline V gene are SGHAT and FQDESV (reference sequence). CDR3 length: 15 residues. The CDR3 here is CASSRVRGGNNEQFF. The CDR3 bases are TGTGCCAGCTCTAGGGTCCGGGGGGGAAACAATGAGCAGTTCTTC.

This clone was observed once. This chain joins TRBV7-2 and TRBJ2-5, with D possibly matching TRBD1 (6 bases). The DNA end is more similar to TRBJ2-7, so the J call may be wrong. There are 14 residues in the CDR3. CDR1 is SGHTA, CDR2 FQGNSA, per germline. The CDR3: CASSLTDRFYEQYF. In DNA, the CDR3 is TGTGCCAGCAGCCTCACGGACAGATTTTACGAGCAGTACTTC.

This rearrangement joins TRBV30 to TRBJ2-7; D is undetermined. Germline CDR1 and CDR2: GTSNPN and SVGIG (reference sequence). Trimming stripped 0 bases from V and 4 bases from J, with 4 bases between. The length of the CDR3 is 11 residues. CDR3 amino acids: CAWSVLYEQYF. In DNA form, the CDR3 reads TGTGCCTGGAGTGTACTTTACGAGCAGTACTTC. The full variable domain, rest sourced from reference TRBV30 and TRBJ2-7, is SQTIHQWPATLVQPVGSPLSLECTVEGTSNPNLYWYRQAAGRGLQLLFYSVGIGQISSEVPQNLSASRPQDRQFILSSKKLLLSDSGFYLCAWSVLYEQYFGPGTRLTVT.

In nucleotides, the CDR3 is TGTGCCAGCAGCCAACAGGGGGCGCATTCCTTAATGGCTTCACCCCTCCACTTT. Protein product: CASSQQGAHSLMASPLHF. The chain employs TRBV7-2 and TRBJ1-6; 9 bases map to TRBD1. J was trimmed by 9 bases and V by 5 bases; bases with no gene match: 17. The germline V gene has CDR1 SGHTA and CDR2 FQGNSA. The CDR3 contains 18 residues. The full variable domain, its missing parts supplied by reference TRBV7-2 and TRBJ1-6, is GAGVSQSPSNKVTEKGKDVELRCDPISGHTALYWYRQSLGQGLEFLIYFQGNSAPDKSGLPSDRFSAERTGGSVSTLTIQRTQQEDSAVYLCASSQQGAHSLMASPLHFGNGTRLTVT.

The sample holds many counts of this clone. The DNA of the CDR3 is TGCGCCAGCAGCCAAGATAGCAGGGCCTCTGGAAACACCATATATTTT. Translation: CASSQDSRASGNTIYF. The rearrangement joins TRBV4-3 to TRBJ1-3, with D perhaps matching TRBD1 (5 bases). The germline V gene has CDR1 LGHNA and CDR2 YSLEER. CDR3 size: 16 residues. V lost 0 bases, J lost 0 bases, and 9 bases lay in between.

The rearrangement uses TRBV28 and TRBJ2-3; 11 bases line up with TRBD2. The CDR3 covers 17 residues. The V gene end was trimmed by 1 base and the J gene end by 2 bases; junction bases not matched to a gene: 5. Germline CDR1 and CDR2: MDHEN and SYDVKM. Here the CDR3 DNA reads TGTGCCAGCAGTTTATTGATAGCGGGGGGGCCCACAGATACGCAGTATTTT. It is translated as CASSLLIAGGPTDTQYF.

In the case of this clone: At one end, the junction sequence differs from germline, possibly due to a read error. The chain combines TRBV7-7 with TRBJ2-2, with D unclear. Looked up from germline, CDR1 is SSHAT and CDR2 is FNYEAQ (reference sequence). This CDR3 contains 14 residues. This CDR3 reads CASRLSTVTGELFF. In DNA form, the CDR3 reads TGTGCTAGCAGATTATCTACAGTGACCGGGGAGCTGTTTTTT.

This clone was detected only once. V usage is TRBV30 and J usage is TRBJ1-3; 9 bases agree with TRBD1. Germline V gene lookup returns CDR1 GTSNPN and CDR2 SVGIG (reference sequence). The J segment lost 0 bases and the V segment lost 4 bases, leaving 16 bases of the junction unmatched. The CDR3 length is 19 residues. The CDR3 nucleotides read TGTGCCTGGATCCGGGACAGGGCTTATTGGTCCCCCTCTGGAAACACCATATATTTT. This translates into CAWIRDRAYWSPSGNTIYF.